Ten or more counts support the clone carrying this T cell receptor (beta chain). As yet, its antigen is unknown. V was trimmed by 5 bases and J by 6 bases, leaving 25 bases between them. The CDR3 is 18 residues long. This specimen belongs to a study of T cells in Graves' hyperthyroidism and ophthalmopathy. Study observations and caveats: Most clonotypes expanded in the thyroid (above 0.001) were also present in blood. A 13 V-J signature model discriminated ophthalmopathy versus stable hyperthyroidism.

Reasons for excluding patients were uncontrolled infection, other autoimmune disease, pregnancy or lactation. First hyperthyroidism diagnosis is when the blood sample was obtained, before any ophthalmopathy symptoms. RNA transcripts served as the template for amplifying TCR beta CDR3 regions. The HTBI primer set drove a first-round RT-PCR of the TCR CDR3. TCRdb re-analysed the multiplex PCR reads in MiXCR, keeping a single row per CDR3 protein. The sample has roughly 260,000 distinct CDR3 sequences; roughly 15% are singletons. The receptor was derived from a woman between 35 and 50 years old with Graves' hyperthyroidism that later progressed to Graves' ophthalmopathy. The genes are TRBV12-3 or TRBV12-4 and TRBJ2-2; D is possibly TRBD1 or TRBD2 (7 bases each). Sequenced input: blood. The CDR3 here is CASSPRRTGQGGAGELFF. The CDR3 region has the DNA TGTGCCAGCAGTCCACGCCGGACCGGGCAGGGGGGGGCCGGGGAGCTGTTTTTT.